The 20 T cell receptor beta chains reported below all come from one sample, sequenced in a study of cytomegalovirus exposure and HLA in healthy donors. In the PCR, 60 Vbeta and 13 Jbeta primers were used. Here immunoSEQ multiplex PCR was the method, and the copy in TCRdb shows in-frame clones only, minus some. The repertoire holds approximately 120,000 clones, with about 71% as singletons. Sequencing used PBMCs. These TCRs come from a woman between 45 and 65 years old in good health and CMV-seronegative.

In the case of this clone: The junction does not match germline at one end; this may be a read error. The rearrangement links TRBV7-9 to TRBJ1-4; 10 bases are a match to TRBD1. CDR1 SEHNR and CDR2 FQNEAQ come from the germline V gene (reference sequence). CDR3 length: 14 amino acids. Here the CDR3 reads CSSRADRGQEKLFF. The CDR3, as DNA: TGTTCCAGCAGAGCCGACAGGGGGCAAGAAAAACTGTTTTTT.

The chain couples TRBV29-1 to TRBJ2-7; 13 bases map to TRBD2. V shed 8 bases and J 5 bases; nucleotides not matched to a gene: 6. CDR3 size: 13 residues. The germline V gene encodes CDR1 SQVTM and CDR2 ANQGSEA. The CDR3 DNA is TGCAGCTTCAGGACTAGCGGGAGTCACGAGCAGTACTTC. Amino acid sequence: CSFRTSGSHEQYF.

The chain is built from TRBV30 and TRBJ2-3; TRBD2 matches at 10 bases. The V gene's germline CDR1 is GTSNPN and CDR2 SVGIG (reference sequence). With 4 bases clipped from V and 5 bases from J, the junction kept 30 bases outside the gene matches. This CDR3 is 22 amino acids long. As DNA, the CDR3 is TGTGCCTGGACGAGACCCCTAGCGGGGTCCACTAGCGGGAAGACCCCAGGAGATACGCAGTATTTT. Translated, it gives CAWTRPLAGSTSGKTPGDTQYF. The full variable domain, in which reference TRBV30 and TRBJ2-3 provide the parts outside the CDR3, is SQTIHQWPATLVQPVGSPLSLECTVEGTSNPNLYWYRQAAGRGLQLLFYSVGIGQISSEVPQNLSASRPQDRQFILSSKKLLLSDSGFYLCAWTRPLAGSTSGKTPGDTQYFGPGTRLTVL.

This chain connects TRBV19 to TRBJ2-3; 9 bases match TRBD1. Germline CDR1 and CDR2: LNHDA and SQIVND (reference sequence). The ends lost 6 bases at V and 4 bases at J; junction bases unmatched: 5. The length of the CDR3 is 14 residues. The CDR3 reads CASRKTGGPDTQYF. CDR3 coding DNA: TGTGCCAGTAGAAAAACAGGGGGCCCAGATACGCAGTATTTT.

V gene TRBV19 combines with J gene TRBJ2-7; 9 bases agree with TRBD1. Germline trimming cut 2 bases from V and 2 bases from J; bases unmatched to any gene: 13. There are 18 residues in the CDR3. Germline CDR1 is LNHDA and CDR2 is SQIVND (reference sequence). CDR3 nucleotide sequence: TGTGCCAGTAGTATATGGGTTCTGAGGACAGGGGCGACCTACGAGCAGTACTTC. Translation gives CASSIWVLRTGATYEQYF.

The V and J genes are TRBV30 and TRBJ2-1; the D gene is possibly TRBD1 (5 bases). The germline V and J ends were trimmed by 3 bases and 4 bases, with 7 bases remaining between them. CDR1 and CDR2 from the germline V gene are GTSNPN and SVGIG (reference sequence). The CDR3 is 12 residues long. CDR3 region: CAWRTEYNEQFF. The CDR3 region has the DNA TGTGCCTGGAGGACAGAGTACAATGAGCAGTTCTTC.

The V and J genes are TRBV7-9 and TRBJ1-4; the match to TRBD1 covers 9 bases. Trimming at V came to 6 bases and at J to 7 bases, leaving 6 bases not matched to a gene. The germline V gene encodes CDR1 SEHNR and CDR2 FQNEAQ (reference sequence). This CDR3 spans 14 amino acids. The CDR3 DNA is TGTGCCAGCAGTCGGGACAGGGAGAGTGAAAAACTGTTTTTT. Its translation is CASSRDRESEKLFF.

This clone was found a few times. This chain uses TRBV7-3 with TRBJ1-1; 7 nucleotides line up with TRBD1. The CDR3 runs 16 residues. The germline V gene encodes CDR1 SGHTA and CDR2 FQGTGA. V was pared by 4 bases and J by 2 bases, with 10 bases of the junction left unmatched. The CDR3 region is CASSSSGTAKNTEAFF. The CDR3 bases are TGTGCCAGCAGCTCCTCCGGGACAGCAAAAAACACTGAAGCTTTCTTT.

The J gene is TRBJ2-3, the V gene TRBV28, with 7 bases matching TRBD2. This CDR3 spans 15 amino acids. Germline V gene data show CDR1 as MDHEN and CDR2 as SYDVKM. V lost 7 bases, J lost 0 bases, and 7 bases stayed unmatched. The CDR3 bases are TGTGCCAGCACCCTATGGGGAGGGAGCACAGATACGCAGTATTTT. It is translated as CASTLWGGSTDTQYF.

V is TRBV27 and J is TRBJ2-7, with 9 bases aligning to TRBD1. Trimming cost V 6 bases and J 2 bases; bases outside gene matches: 5. The CDR3 has 14 residues. Germline CDR1 reads MNHEY; CDR2 reads SMNVEV (reference sequence). CDR3 region: CASSLGTGPYEQYF. The CDR3 nucleotides read TGTGCCAGCAGCTTGGGGACAGGGCCCTACGAGCAGTACTTC.

V and J are TRBV25-1 and TRBJ1-4; TRBD1 matches at 9 bases. With 5 bases clipped from V and 7 bases from J, the junction kept 8 bases outside the gene matches. Germline V CDR1 and CDR2: MGHDK, SYGVNS. There are 15 residues in the CDR3. The CDR3 bases are TGTGCCAGCAGTACCCTACAGGGGGCCGGTGAAAAACTGTTTTTT. Protein product: CASSTLQGAGEKLFF.

This chain links TRBV7-3 with TRBJ1-2; D possibly corresponds to TRBD1 (6 bases). Trimming cost V 2 bases and J 8 bases, with 12 bases left between them. The length of the CDR3 is 13 residues. Germline CDR1 reads SGHTA; CDR2 reads FQGTGA. CDR3: CASSLVRGAGYTF. CDR3 DNA: TGTGCCAGCAGCTTAGTTCGGGGGGCCGGCTACACCTTC. Together with reference TRBV7-3 and TRBJ1-2, the CDR3 gives the full variable domain: GAGVSQTPSNKVTEKGKYVELRCDPISGHTALYWYRQSLGQGPEFLIYFQGTGAADDSGLPNDRFFAVRPEGSVSTLKIQRTERGDSAVYLCASSLVRGAGYTFGSGTRLTVV.

This rearrangement joins TRBV2 to TRBJ1-5; no firm D call. V was clipped by 8 bases and J by 2 bases, with 16 bases between them. The CDR3 is 15 amino acids. Germline V gene sequence: CDR1 SNHLY, CDR2 FYNNEI. As DNA, the CDR3 is TGTGCCAGCCAGGAGGCAGTAGTTCGCAATCAGCCCCAGCATTTT. Protein: CASQEAVVRNQPQHF.

This clone turned up a few times. The chain recombines TRBV7-8 with TRBJ2-7, with a weak D call TRBD1 (6 bases). V was trimmed by 10 bases and J by 3 bases, leaving 13 bases between them. This CDR3 is built from 12 residues. Looked up from germline, CDR1 is SGHVS and CDR2 is FQNEAQ. DNA for the CDR3: TGTGCCACCCTCCGGGACAACTACGAGCAGTACTTC. As protein: CATLRDNYEQYF.

The chain carries TRBV4-1 and TRBJ2-1; maybe TRBD1 (5 bases). Germline assignment: CDR1 MGHRA and CDR2 YSYEKL. Trimming pared 0 bases from V and 9 bases from J, leaving 12 bases between. This CDR3 is 14 amino acids long. The CDR3 DNA reads TGCGCCAGCAGCCAAGAAGGGGTAGACGGTGAGCAGTTCTTC. It yields the protein CASSQEGVDGEQFF.

This chain links TRBV6-1 with TRBJ1-5; 7 nucleotides align to TRBD1. The CDR3 length is 14 residues. The V segment lost 6 bases and the J segment 4 bases; nucleotides outside the gene matches: 6. The germline V gene has CDR1 MNHNS and CDR2 SASEGT. CDR3 protein: CASSVGQENQPQHF. CDR3 DNA sequence: TGTGCCAGCAGCGTCGGACAGGAGAATCAGCCCCAGCATTTT.

The chain employs TRBV29-1 and TRBJ2-7, with D tentatively TRBD2 (6 bases). The germline V gene encodes CDR1 SQVTM and CDR2 ANQGSEA. Trimming took 2 bases from V and 2 from J, leaving 13 bases between them. There are 14 residues in the CDR3. The DNA of the CDR3 is TGCAGCGTTGAACGCCGGGGGAGCCCCTACGAGCAGTACTTC. This translates into CSVERRGSPYEQYF.

The V and J genes are TRBV7-8 and TRBJ2-1, with TRBD2 matching over 11 bases. Germline V gene sequence: CDR1 SGHVS, CDR2 FQNEAQ. The CDR3 covers 16 residues. The V gene end was trimmed by 4 bases and the J gene end by 6 bases; junction bases not matched to a gene: 8. The CDR3 protein is CASSSRSLAGGNEQFF. The CDR3 DNA is TGTGCCAGCAGCTCAAGAAGTCTAGCGGGAGGCAATGAGCAGTTCTTC.

The rearrangement joins TRBV7-9 to TRBJ2-3; perhaps TRBD1 as D (5 bases). Germline CDR1 is SEHNR and CDR2 is FQNEAQ (reference sequence). The V and J ends lost 3 bases and 4 bases respectively, with 14 bases between them. The CDR3 is 15 residues long. This CDR3 reads CASSLMTDIADTQYF. CDR3 nucleotides: TGTGCCAGCAGCTTGATGACAGATATCGCAGATACGCAGTATTTT.

This chain connects TRBV7-9 to TRBJ1-2; TRBD1 matches at 9 bases. CDR1 is SEHNR, CDR2 FQNEAQ, per germline (reference sequence). This CDR3 contains 12 residues. The CDR3 coding sequence is TGTTCCTATGGGGACAGGGACTATGGCTACACCTTC. Residues: CSYGDRDYGYTF.